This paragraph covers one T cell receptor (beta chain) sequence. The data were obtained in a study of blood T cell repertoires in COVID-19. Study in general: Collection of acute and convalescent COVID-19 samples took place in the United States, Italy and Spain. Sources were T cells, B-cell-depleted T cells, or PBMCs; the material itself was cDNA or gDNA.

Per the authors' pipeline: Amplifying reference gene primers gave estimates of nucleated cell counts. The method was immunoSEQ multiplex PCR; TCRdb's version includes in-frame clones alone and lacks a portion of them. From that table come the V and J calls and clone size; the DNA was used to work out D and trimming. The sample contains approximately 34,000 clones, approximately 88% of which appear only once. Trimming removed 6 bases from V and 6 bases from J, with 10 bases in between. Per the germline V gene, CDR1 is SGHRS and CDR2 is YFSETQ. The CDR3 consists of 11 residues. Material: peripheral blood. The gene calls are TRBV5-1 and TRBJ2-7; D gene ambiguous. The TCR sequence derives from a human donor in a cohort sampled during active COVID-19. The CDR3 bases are TGCGCCAGCACCGCGAACGGCGAGCAGTACTTC. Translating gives CASTANGEQYF. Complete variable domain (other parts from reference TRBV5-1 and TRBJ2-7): KAGVTQTPRYLIKTRGQQVTLSCSPISGHRSVSWYQQTPGQGLQFLFEYFSETQRNKGNFPGRFSGRQFSNSRSEMNVSTLELGDSALYLCASTANGEQYFGPGTRLTVT.